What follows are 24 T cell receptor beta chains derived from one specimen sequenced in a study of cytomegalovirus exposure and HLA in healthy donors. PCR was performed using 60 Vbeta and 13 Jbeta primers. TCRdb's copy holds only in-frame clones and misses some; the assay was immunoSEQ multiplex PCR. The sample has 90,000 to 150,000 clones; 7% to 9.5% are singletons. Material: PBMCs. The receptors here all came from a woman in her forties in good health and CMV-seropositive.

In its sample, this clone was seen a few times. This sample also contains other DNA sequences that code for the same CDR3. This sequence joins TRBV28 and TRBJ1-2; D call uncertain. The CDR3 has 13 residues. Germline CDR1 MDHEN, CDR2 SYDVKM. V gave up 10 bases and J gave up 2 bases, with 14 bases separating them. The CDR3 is CATPGIQNYGYTF. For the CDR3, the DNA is TGTGCCACCCCGGGGATACAAAACTATGGCTACACCTTC.

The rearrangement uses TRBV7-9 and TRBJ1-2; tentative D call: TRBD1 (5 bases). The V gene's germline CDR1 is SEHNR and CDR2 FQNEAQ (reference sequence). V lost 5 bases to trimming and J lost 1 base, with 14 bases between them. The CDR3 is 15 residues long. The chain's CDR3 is CASSTRGGINYGYTF. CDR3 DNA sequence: TGTGCCAGCAGCACTCGGGGGGGGATTAACTATGGCTACACCTTC.

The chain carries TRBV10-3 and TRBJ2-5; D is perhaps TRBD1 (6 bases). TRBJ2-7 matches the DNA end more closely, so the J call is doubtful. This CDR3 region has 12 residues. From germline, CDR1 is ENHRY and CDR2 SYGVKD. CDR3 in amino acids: CAISAGVYEQYF. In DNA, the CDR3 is TGTGCCATCAGTGCAGGGGTATACGAGCAGTACTTC.

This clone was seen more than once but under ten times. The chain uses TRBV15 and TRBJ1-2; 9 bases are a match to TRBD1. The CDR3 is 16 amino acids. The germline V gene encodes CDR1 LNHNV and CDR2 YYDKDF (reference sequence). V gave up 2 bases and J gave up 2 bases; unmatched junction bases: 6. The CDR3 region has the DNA TGTGCCACCAGCAGAATTGGAGGGACAGGGAACTATGGCTACACCTTC. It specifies CATSRIGGTGNYGYTF.

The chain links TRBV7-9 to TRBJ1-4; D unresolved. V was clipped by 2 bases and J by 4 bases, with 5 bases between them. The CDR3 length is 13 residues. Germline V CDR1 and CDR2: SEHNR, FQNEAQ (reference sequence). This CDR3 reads CASSLTGNEKLFF. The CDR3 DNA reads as TGTGCCAGCAGCTTAACGGGTAATGAAAAACTGTTTTTT.

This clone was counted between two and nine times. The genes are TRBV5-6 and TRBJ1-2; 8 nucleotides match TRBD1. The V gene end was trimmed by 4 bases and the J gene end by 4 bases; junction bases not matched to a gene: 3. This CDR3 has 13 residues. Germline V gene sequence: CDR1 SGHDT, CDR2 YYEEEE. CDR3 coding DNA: TGTGCCAGCAGCCTGGGACAGGTCTATGGCTACACCTTC. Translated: CASSLGQVYGYTF.

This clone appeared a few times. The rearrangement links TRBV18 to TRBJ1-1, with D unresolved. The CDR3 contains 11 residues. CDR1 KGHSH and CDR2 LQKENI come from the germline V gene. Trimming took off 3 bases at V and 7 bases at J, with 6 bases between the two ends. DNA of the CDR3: TGTGCCAGCTCACCCGGGATTGAAGCTTTCTTT. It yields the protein CASSPGIEAFF. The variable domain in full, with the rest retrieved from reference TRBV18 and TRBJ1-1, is NAGVMQNPRHLVRRRGQEARLRCSPMKGHSHVYWYRQLPEEGLKFMVYLQKENIIDESGMPKERFSAEFPKEGPSILRIQQVVRGDSAAYFCASSPGIEAFFGQGTRLTVV.

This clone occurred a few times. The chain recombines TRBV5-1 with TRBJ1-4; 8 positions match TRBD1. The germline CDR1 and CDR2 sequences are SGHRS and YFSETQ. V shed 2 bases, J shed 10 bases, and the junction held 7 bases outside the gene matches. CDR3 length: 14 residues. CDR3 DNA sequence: TGCGCCAGCAGCTTAGACAGGGGTGGAAGAAAACTGTTTTTT. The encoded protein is CASSLDRGGRKLFF.

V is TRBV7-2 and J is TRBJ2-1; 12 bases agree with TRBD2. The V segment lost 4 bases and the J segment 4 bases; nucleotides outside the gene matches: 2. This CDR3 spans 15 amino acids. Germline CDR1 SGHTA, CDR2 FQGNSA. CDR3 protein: CASSSTSGGYNEQFF. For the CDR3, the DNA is TGTGCCAGCAGCTCGACTAGCGGGGGTTACAATGAGCAGTTCTTC.

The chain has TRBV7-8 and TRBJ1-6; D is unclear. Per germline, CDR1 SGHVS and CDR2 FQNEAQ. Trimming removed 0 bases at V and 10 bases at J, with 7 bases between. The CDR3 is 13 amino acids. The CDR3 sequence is CASSLASRSPLHF. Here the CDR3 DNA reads TGTGCCAGCAGCTTAGCCTCCAGGTCACCCCTCCACTTT.

The CDR3 is CASSQVAGPSYEQYF. In nucleotides, the CDR3 is TGTGCCAGCAGTCAGGTAGCGGGGCCCTCCTACGAGCAGTACTTC. V usage is TRBV6-4 and J usage is TRBJ2-7, with 8 bases that match TRBD2. In germline, CDR1 is MRHNA, CDR2 SNTAGT. The V segment lost 5 bases and the J segment 0 bases; nucleotides outside the gene matches: 6. This CDR3 is 15 amino acids long.

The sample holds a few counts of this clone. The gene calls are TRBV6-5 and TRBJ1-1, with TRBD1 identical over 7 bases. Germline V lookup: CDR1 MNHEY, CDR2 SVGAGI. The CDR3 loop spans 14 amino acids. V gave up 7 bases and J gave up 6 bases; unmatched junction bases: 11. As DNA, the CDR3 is TGTGCCAGCAACCCCGACAGGGATTTCCCTGAAGCTTTCTTT. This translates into CASNPDRDFPEAFF.

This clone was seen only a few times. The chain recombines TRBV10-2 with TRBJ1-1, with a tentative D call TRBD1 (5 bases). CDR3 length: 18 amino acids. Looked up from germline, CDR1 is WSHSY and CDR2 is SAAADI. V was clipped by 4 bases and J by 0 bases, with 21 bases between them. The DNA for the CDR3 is TGCGCCAGCAGTGGGCGGCAGGGTGGGATTCGACTGAACACTGAAGCTTTCTTT. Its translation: CASSGRQGGIRLNTEAFF.

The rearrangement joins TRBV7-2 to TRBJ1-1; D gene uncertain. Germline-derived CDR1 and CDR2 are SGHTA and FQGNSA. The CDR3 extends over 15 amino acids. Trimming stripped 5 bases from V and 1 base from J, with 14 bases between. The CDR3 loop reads CASSLSRRGNTEAFF. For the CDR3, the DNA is TGTGCCAGCAGCCTTTCCAGACGAGGGAACACTGAAGCTTTCTTT. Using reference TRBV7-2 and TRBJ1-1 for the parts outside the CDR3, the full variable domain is GAGVSQSPSNKVTEKGKDVELRCDPISGHTALYWYRQSLGQGLEFLIYFQGNSAPDKSGLPSDRFSAERTGGSVSTLTIQRTQQEDSAVYLCASSLSRRGNTEAFFGQGTRLTVV.

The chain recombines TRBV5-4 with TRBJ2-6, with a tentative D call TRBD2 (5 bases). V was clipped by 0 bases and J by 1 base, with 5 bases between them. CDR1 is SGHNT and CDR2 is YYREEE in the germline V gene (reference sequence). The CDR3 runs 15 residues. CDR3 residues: CASSLAGSGANVLTF. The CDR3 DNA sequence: TGTGCCAGCAGCTTGGCGGGATCTGGGGCCAACGTCCTGACTTTC.

Here the CDR3 DNA reads TGCGCCAGCAGCTTGAGCGGGACAGGGGGTAGGTACGAGCAGTACTTC. It is translated as CASSLSGTGGRYEQYF. The gene calls are TRBV5-1 and TRBJ2-7; 11 bases fit TRBD1. J lost 4 bases, V lost 1 base, and 7 bases had no gene match. The CDR3 extends over 16 amino acids. Germline CDR1 is SGHRS and CDR2 is YFSETQ.

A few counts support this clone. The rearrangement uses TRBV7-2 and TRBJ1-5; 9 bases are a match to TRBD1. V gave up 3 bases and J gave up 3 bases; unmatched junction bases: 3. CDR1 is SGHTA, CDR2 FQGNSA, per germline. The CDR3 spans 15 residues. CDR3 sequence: CASSFTGGNNQPQHF. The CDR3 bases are TGTGCCAGCAGCTTTACAGGGGGCAACAATCAGCCCCAGCATTTT.

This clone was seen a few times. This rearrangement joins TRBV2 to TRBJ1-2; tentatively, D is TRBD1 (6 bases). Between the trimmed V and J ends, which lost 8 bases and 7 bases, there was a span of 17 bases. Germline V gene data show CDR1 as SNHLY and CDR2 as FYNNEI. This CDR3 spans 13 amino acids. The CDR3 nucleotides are TGTGCCAGCCTAATCATAACAGGGTTTGGCTACACCTTC. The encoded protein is CASLIITGFGYTF.

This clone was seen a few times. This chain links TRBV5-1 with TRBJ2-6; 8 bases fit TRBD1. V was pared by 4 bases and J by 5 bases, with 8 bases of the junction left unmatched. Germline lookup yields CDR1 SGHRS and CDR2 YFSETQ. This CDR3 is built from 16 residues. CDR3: CASSVGQGGWANVLTF. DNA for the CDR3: TGCGCCAGCAGCGTCGGACAGGGCGGTTGGGCCAACGTCCTGACTTTC.

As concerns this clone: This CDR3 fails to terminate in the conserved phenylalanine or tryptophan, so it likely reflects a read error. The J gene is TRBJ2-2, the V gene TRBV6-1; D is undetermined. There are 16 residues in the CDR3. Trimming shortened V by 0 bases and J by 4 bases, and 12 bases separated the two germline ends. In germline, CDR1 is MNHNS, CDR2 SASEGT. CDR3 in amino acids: CASSEAAFYLTGELFL. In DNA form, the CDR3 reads TGTGCCAGCAGTGAAGCAGCCTTCTATCTCACCGGGGAGCTGTTTTTG.

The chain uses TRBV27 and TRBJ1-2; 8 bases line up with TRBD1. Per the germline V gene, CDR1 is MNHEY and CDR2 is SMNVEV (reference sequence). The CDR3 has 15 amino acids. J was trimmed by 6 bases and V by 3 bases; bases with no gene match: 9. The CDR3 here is CASSFLDRDGNGYTF. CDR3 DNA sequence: TGTGCCAGCAGTTTTTTGGACAGGGACGGAAATGGCTACACCTTC.

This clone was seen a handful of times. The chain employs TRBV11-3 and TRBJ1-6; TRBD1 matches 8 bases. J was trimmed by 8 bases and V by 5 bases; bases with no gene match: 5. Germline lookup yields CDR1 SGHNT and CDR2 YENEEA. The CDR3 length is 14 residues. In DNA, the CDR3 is TGTGCCAGCAGCCGGACAGGGAAAGATTCACCCCTCCACTTT. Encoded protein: CASSRTGKDSPLHF.

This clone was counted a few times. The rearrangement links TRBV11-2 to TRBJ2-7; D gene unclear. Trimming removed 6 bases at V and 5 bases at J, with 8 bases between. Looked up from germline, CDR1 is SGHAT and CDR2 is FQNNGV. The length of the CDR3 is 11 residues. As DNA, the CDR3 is TGTGCCAGCAGTTCATCGGACGAGCAGTACTTC. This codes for CASSSSDEQYF.

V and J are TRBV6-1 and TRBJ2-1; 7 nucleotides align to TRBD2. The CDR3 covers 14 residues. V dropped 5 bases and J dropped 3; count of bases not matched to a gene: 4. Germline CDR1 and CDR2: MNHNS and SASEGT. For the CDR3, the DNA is TGTGCCAGCAGTAGGGGAGGGATCTACAATGAGCAGTTCTTC. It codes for CASSRGGIYNEQFF.